This T cell receptor beta chain was identified in a study of cytomegalovirus exposure and HLA in healthy donors. Broader study findings: In a later analysis, across HLA loci, associated TCR counts were highest for DRB1, lowest for HLA-C.

From germline, CDR1 is SGDLS and CDR2 YYNGEE. The CDR3 is 16 residues long. J lost 9 bases, V lost 3 bases, and 13 bases had no gene match. Concerning this clone: Its antigen remains unknown.

The PCR had 60 Vbeta and 13 Jbeta primers. This table comes from immunoSEQ multiplex PCR, and its TCRdb copy is limited to in-frame clones, with some not included. The sample lists around 120,000 clones; roughly 80% were seen once. This TCR was recovered from a female donor in good health and CMV-seropositive. The specimen sequenced was PBMCs. The chain links TRBV9 to TRBJ2-1, with 9 bases lining up with TRBD1. Written as DNA, the CDR3 is TGTGCCAGCAGCGACACCGGGACAGGGTCCCACAGTGAGCAGTTCTTC. Amino acid sequence: CASSDTGTGSHSEQFF.